This T cell receptor (beta chain) was retrieved from a study of beta chain features in type 1 diabetes. Every bit of the isolated RNA underwent reverse transcription, so sequencing read expressed TCRB transcripts. The protocol was immunoSEQ multiplex PCR, while the TCRdb copy is restricted to in-frame clones and leaves out a portion. This sample yields about 620,000 clones, of which 15% to 17% are seen a single time; approximately 0.093% belongs to the top ten. This CDR3 spans 15 amino acids. V lost 6 bases to trimming and J lost 3 bases, with 15 bases between them. The V gene's germline CDR1 is MRHNA and CDR2 SNTAGT.

The genes are TRBV6-4 and TRBJ2-1; possible D gene TRBD1, 6 bases. Sample: naive CD4+ T cells from blood. The receptor's source is a man between 18 and 29 years old in good health. The CDR3 nucleotides are TGTGCCAGCAGACAGGGTTCCCCTCTCTACAATGAGCAGTTCTTC. Amino acid sequence: CASRQGSPLYNEQFF.